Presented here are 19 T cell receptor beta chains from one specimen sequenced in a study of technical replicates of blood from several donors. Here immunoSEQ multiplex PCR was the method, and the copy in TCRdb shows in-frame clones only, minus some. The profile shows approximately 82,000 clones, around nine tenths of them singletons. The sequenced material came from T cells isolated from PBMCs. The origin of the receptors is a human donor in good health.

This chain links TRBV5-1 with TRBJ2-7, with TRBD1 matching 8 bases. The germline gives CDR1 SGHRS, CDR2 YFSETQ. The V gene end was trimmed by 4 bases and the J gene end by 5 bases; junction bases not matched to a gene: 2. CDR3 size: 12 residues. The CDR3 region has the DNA TGCGCCAGCAGCGTGACAGGGGACGAGCAGTACTTC. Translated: CASSVTGDEQYF.

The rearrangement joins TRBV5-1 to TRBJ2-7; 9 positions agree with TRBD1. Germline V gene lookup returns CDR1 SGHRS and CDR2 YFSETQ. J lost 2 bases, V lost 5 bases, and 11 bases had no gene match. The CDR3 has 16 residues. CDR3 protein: CASRDPPGQGAYEQYF. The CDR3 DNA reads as TGCGCCAGCAGGGACCCTCCGGGACAGGGAGCCTACGAGCAGTACTTC.

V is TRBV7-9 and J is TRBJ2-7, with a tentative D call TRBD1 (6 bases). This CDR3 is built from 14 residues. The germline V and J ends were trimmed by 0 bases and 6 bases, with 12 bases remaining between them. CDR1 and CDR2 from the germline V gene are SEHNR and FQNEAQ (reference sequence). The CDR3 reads CASSLAQGNSEQYF. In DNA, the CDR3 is TGTGCCAGCAGCTTAGCGCAGGGGAACTCCGAGCAGTACTTC.

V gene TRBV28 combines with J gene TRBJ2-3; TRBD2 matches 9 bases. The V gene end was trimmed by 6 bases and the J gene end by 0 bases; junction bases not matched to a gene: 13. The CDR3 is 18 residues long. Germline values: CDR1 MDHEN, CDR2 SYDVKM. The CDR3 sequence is CASRFYSLAGSSTDTQYF. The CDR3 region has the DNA TGTGCCAGCAGGTTTTACTCGCTAGCGGGGTCTAGCACAGATACGCAGTATTTT.

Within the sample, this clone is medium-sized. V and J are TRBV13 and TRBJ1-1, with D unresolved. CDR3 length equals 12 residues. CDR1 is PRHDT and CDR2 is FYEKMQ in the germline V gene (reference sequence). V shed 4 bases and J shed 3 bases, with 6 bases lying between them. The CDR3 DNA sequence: TGTGCCAGCAGCTGGCAGGACACTGAAGCTTTCTTT. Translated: CASSWQDTEAFF.

The CDR3 sequence is CASSLDWGESNYGYTF. The CDR3 DNA is TGCGCCAGCAGCTTGGATTGGGGAGAGAGTAACTATGGCTACACCTTC. The chain employs TRBV5-1 and TRBJ1-2; D unresolved. The CDR3 totals 16 residues. Trimming removed 0 bases at V and 1 base at J, with 13 bases between. Germline CDR1 and CDR2: SGHRS and YFSETQ.

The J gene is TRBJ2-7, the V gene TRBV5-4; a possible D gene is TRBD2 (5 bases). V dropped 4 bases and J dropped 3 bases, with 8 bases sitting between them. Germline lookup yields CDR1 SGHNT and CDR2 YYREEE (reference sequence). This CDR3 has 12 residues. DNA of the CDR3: TGTGCCAGCAGCCGTGGGAGCTACGAGCAGTACTTC. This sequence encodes CASSRGSYEQYF.

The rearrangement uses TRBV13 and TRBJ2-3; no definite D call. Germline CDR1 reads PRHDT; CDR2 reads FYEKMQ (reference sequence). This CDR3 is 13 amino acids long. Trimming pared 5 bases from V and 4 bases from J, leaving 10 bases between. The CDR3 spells CASSRVIADTQYF. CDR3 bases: TGTGCCAGCAGCCGGGTGATCGCAGATACGCAGTATTTT.

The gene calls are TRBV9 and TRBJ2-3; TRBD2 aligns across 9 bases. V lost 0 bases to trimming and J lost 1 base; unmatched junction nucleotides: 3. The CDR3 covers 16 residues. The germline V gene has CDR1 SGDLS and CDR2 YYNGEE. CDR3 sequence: CASSVVERGGTDTQYF. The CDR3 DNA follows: TGTGCCAGCAGCGTAGTAGAGCGGGGGGGCACAGATACGCAGTATTTT.

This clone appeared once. CDR3 sequence (DNA): TGTGCCAGCGGAGCCCGCCCTGGAGCTAGCACAGATACGCAGTATTTT. It codes for CASGARPGASTDTQYF. This chain joins TRBV7-9 and TRBJ2-3; D gene unclear. CDR1 is SEHNR, CDR2 FQNEAQ, per germline (reference sequence). The CDR3 loop spans 16 amino acids. The ends were cut back, 8 bases at V and 0 bases at J, with 18 bases in the middle.

CDR3 sequence: CASNERGLAGGEQFF. CDR3 in DNA: TGTGCCAGTAATGAAAGGGGACTAGCGGGAGGAGAGCAGTTCTTC. The chain links TRBV19 to TRBJ2-1; 15 bases match TRBD2. The CDR3 runs to 15 residues. From germline, CDR1 is LNHDA and CDR2 SQIVND (reference sequence). Trimming cost V 7 bases and J 10 bases; bases outside gene matches: 8.

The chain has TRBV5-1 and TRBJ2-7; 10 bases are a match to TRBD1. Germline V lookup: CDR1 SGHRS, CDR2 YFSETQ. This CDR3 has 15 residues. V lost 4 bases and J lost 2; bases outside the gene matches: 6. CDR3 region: CASSLRQGATYEQYF. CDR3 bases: TGCGCCAGCAGCCTTCGACAGGGGGCGACCTACGAGCAGTACTTC.

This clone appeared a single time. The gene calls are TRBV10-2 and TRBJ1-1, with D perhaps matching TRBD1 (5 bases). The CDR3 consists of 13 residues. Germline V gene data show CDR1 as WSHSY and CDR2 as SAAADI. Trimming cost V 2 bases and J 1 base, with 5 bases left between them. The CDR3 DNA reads TGCGCCAGCAGTGAGACAGGGAACACTGAAGCTTTCTTT. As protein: CASSETGNTEAFF.

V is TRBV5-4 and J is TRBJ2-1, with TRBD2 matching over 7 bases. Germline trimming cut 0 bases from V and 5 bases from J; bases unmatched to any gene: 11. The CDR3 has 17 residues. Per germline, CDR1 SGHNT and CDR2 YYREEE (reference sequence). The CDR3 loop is CASSLDFTGGRHNEQFF. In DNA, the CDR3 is TGTGCCAGCAGCTTGGATTTTACGGGGGGAAGGCACAATGAGCAGTTCTTC. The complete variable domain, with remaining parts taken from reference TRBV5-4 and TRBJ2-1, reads ETGVTQSPTHLIKTRGQQVTLRCSSQSGHNTVSWYQQALGQGPQFIFQYYREEENGRGNFPPRFSGLQFPNYSSELNVNALELDDSALYLCASSLDFTGGRHNEQFFGPGTRLTVL.

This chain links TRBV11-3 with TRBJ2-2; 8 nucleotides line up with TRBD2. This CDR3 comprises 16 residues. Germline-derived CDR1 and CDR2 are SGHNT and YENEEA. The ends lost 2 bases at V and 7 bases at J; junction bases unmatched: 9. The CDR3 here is CASSLLAGGLGGELFF. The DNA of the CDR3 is TGTGCCAGCAGCTTACTCGCGGGGGGCCTCGGCGGGGAGCTGTTTTTT.

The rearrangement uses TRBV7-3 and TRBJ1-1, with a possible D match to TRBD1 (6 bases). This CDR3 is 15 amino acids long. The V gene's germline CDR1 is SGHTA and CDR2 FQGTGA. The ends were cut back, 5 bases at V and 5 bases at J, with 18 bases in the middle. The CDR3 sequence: CASSAREGGRTEAFF. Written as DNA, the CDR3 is TGTGCCAGCAGCGCAAGGGAGGGGGGTAGGACTGAAGCTTTCTTT.

The chain's CDR3 is CASSLQGGNQPQHF. The CDR3 region has the DNA TGTGCCAGCAGCTTACAGGGGGGCAATCAGCCCCAGCATTTT. The rearrangement links TRBV7-9 to TRBJ1-5; the match to TRBD1 covers 7 bases. CDR3 size: 14 residues. Trimming took 2 bases from V and 2 from J; bases not matched to a gene: 0. From germline, CDR1 is SEHNR and CDR2 FQNEAQ (reference sequence).

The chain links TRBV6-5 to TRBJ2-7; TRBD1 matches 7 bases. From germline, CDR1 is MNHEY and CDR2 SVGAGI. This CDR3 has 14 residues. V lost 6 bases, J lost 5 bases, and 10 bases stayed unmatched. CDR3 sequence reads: CASRYLDRAHEQYF. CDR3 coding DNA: TGTGCCAGCAGATACCTCGACAGGGCCCACGAGCAGTACTTC.

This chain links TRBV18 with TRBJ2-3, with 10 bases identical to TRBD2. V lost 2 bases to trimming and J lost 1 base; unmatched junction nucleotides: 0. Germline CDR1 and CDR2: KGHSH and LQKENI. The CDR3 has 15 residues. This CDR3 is CASSPGLAGTDTQYF. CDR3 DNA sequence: TGTGCCAGCTCACCAGGACTAGCGGGCACAGATACGCAGTATTTT.